The 17 T cell receptor beta chains below come from one sample, sequenced in a study of blood T cells in healthy people across ages (dated by TCRdb to the mid-2010s). Libraries were made using 5' RACE. The sequencing machine was an Illumina HiSeq 2500. A second roughly 6 to 12 cycle PCR used a sample-barcoded 5' primer and a J-beta primer mix. TCRdb ran its own pipeline on the public reads, namely fastp trimming at Q25 and MiXCR clone calling, and kept in-frame beta chains. Here each entry gathers all rows of one CDR3 protein and keeps the most common genes and DNA. The table for this sample lists about 290,000 distinct CDR3 sequences; 27% of them were counted only once. The ten largest clones take up over 25% of the sample. Material for sequencing was blood. The receptors come from an older woman in good health.

The chain is built from TRBV15 and TRBJ1-2, with D uncertain. Trimming shortened V by 0 bases and J by 2 bases, and 4 bases separated the two germline ends. In germline, CDR1 is LNHNV, CDR2 YYDKDF (reference sequence). The CDR3 totals 13 residues. In DNA, the CDR3 is TGTGCCACCAGCAGAGAAAGCAACTATGGCTACACCTTC. Translation gives CATSRESNYGYTF.

Note on this clonotype: This may be a read error, as it is one base from a much larger clone. The chain is built from TRBV29-1 and TRBJ2-1; 9 bases fit TRBD1. The end of the DNA is better explained by TRBJ2-5, so the J call may be wrong. CDR1 SQVTM and CDR2 ANQGSEA come from the germline V gene. The CDR3 is 11 residues long. CDR3 residues: CGATGGETQYF. CDR3 sequence (DNA): TGCGGCGCGACAGGGGGAGAGACCCAGTACTTC.

The table lists this clonotype with a few counts. The chain uses TRBV6-5 and TRBJ2-5; no firm D call. The ends were cut back, 4 bases at V and 6 bases at J, with 12 bases in the middle. The CDR3 spans 13 residues. Looked up from germline, CDR1 is MNHEY and CDR2 is SVGAGI. CDR3: CASSSDRTQTQYF. The CDR3 nucleotides are TGTGCCAGCAGTTCGGATCGGACCCAGACCCAGTACTTC.

V is TRBV5-1 and J is TRBJ2-7, with TRBD1 matching over 7 bases. This CDR3 has 13 residues. CDR1 is SGHRS and CDR2 is YFSETQ in the germline V gene. The junction had 4 bases not matched to a gene; V was cut back by 7 bases and J by 0 bases. CDR3 residues: CASARTGSYEQYF. DNA for the CDR3: TGCGCCAGCGCTCGGACAGGCTCCTACGAGCAGTACTTC.

This sequence joins TRBV7-6 and TRBJ1-4, with 7 nucleotides matching TRBD1. Trimming took 5 bases from V and 7 from J; bases not matched to a gene: 10. This CDR3 has 15 residues. In germline, CDR1 is SGHVS, CDR2 FNYEAQ. The CDR3 loop reads CASSQATGASEKLFF. The CDR3 DNA follows: TGTGCCAGCAGCCAAGCCACAGGGGCTAGTGAAAAACTGTTTTTT.

The gene calls are TRBV24-1 and TRBJ2-1; D not resolved. CDR1 and CDR2 from the germline V gene are KGHDR and SFDVKD. V gave up 5 bases and J gave up 7 bases, with 14 bases separating them. CDR3 length: 14 amino acids. CDR3 sequence reads: CATSVKGRENEQFF. The CDR3 nucleotides read TGTGCCACCAGTGTTAAAGGGCGTGAGAATGAGCAGTTCTTC.

This chain uses TRBV5-1 with TRBJ1-1, with D unresolved. Trimming removed 0 bases from V and 1 base from J, with 10 bases in between. This CDR3 is 15 amino acids long. The germline V gene has CDR1 SGHRS and CDR2 YFSETQ. This chain's CDR3 is CASSLAEGGNTEAFF. The CDR3 nucleotides read TGCGCCAGCAGCTTGGCCGAGGGAGGGAACACTGAAGCTTTCTTT.

Comments on this clonotype: One end of the junction varies from germline; a read error may be responsible. The rearrangement links TRBV20-1 to TRBJ2-5, with 13 bases matching TRBD2. Germline CDR1 reads DFQATT; CDR2 reads SNEGSKA (reference sequence). CDR3 length: 18 amino acids. CDR3 amino acids: CSGAPRTSGSSRQHDRFF. Written as DNA, the CDR3 is TGCAGTGGCGCCCCCCGGACTAGCGGGAGCAGTCGGCAACACGATCGGTTCTTC.

This clonotype was found a few times. The rearrangement links TRBV29-1 to TRBJ2-6; the D is unclear. CDR1 and CDR2 (germline): SQVTM, ANQGSEA. This CDR3 has 15 amino acids. Trimming cost V 0 bases and J 6 bases, with 12 bases left between them. CDR3 region: CSVEDRLQEANVLTF. The DNA of the CDR3 is TGCAGCGTTGAAGATCGCCTTCAGGAGGCCAACGTCCTGACTTTC.

This sequence joins TRBV12-3 or TRBV12-4 and TRBJ1-1, with a tentative D call TRBD1 (5 bases). V lost 6 bases and J lost 4, with 12 bases in between. The length of the CDR3 is 13 residues. The CDR3 sequence: CASRPGRGTEAFF. The CDR3 DNA is TGTGCCAGCAGACCAGGGAGGGGCACTGAAGCTTTCTTT.

This clonotype was counted ten times or more. V gene TRBV29-1 combines with J gene TRBJ2-1; no definite D call. Germline CDR1 reads SQVTM; CDR2 reads ANQGSEA. The CDR3 is 12 amino acids. V lost 3 bases and J 7 bases, leaving 10 bases between the germline ends. The CDR3 sequence is CSVDFLGNEQFF. The CDR3 region has the DNA TGCAGCGTTGATTTCCTCGGTAATGAGCAGTTCTTC.

The rearrangement joins TRBV2 to TRBJ2-2, with 14 bases identical to TRBD2. CDR3 length equals 19 residues. CDR1 SNHLY and CDR2 FYNNEI come from the germline V gene. The ends lost 5 bases at V and 2 bases at J; junction bases unmatched: 10. CDR3: CASSRGTSGSLSNTGELFF. The CDR3 region has the DNA TGTGCCAGCAGTCGAGGGACTAGCGGGAGTCTATCAAACACCGGGGAGCTGTTTTTT.

There are a few counts of this clonotype. V usage is TRBV6-2 or TRBV6-3 and J usage is TRBJ2-1, with D perhaps TRBD1 or TRBD2 (5 bases each). Between the trimmed V and J ends, which lost 0 bases and 2 bases, there was a span of 11 bases. The germline V gene has CDR1 MNHEY and CDR2 SVGEGT. The CDR3 consists of 16 residues. The CDR3 DNA sequence: TGTGCCAGCAGTTACTCCACCGGGGACCCCTACAATGAGCAGTTCTTC. It codes for CASSYSTGDPYNEQFF.

This clonotype has just a few counts. This chain links TRBV5-1 with TRBJ2-5; TRBD2 matches 7 bases. Germline V gene lookup returns CDR1 SGHRS and CDR2 YFSETQ. The CDR3 spans 16 residues. The V segment lost 2 bases and the J segment 4 bases; nucleotides outside the gene matches: 11. CDR3 in amino acids: CASSFDPGGGVETQYF. In DNA, the CDR3 is TGCGCCAGCAGCTTCGACCCGGGAGGTGGTGTAGAGACCCAGTACTTC.

About this clonotype itself: A much larger clone sits a single nucleotide away, making a read error possible. The chain is built from TRBV11-1 and TRBJ2-4; 7 nucleotides match TRBD1. CDR1 is SGHAT and CDR2 is FQDESV in the germline V gene (reference sequence). The junction had 7 bases not matched to a gene; V was cut back by 5 bases and J by 0 bases. The CDR3 runs 16 residues. The CDR3 here is CASSPSGTVAKNIQYF. The CDR3 bases are TGTGCCAGCAGCCCAAGTGGGACAGTAGCCAAAAACATTCAGTACTTC.

The V call is TRBV20-1, the J call TRBJ1-5; D is perhaps TRBD1 (6 bases). The CDR3 extends over 13 amino acids. The germline CDR1 and CDR2 sequences are DFQATT and SNEGSKA (reference sequence). Trimming took 1 base from V and 3 from J, leaving 7 bases between them. CDR3 coding DNA: TGCAGTGCTAGAGGGGACATCAATCAGCCCCAGCATTTT. It translates to CSARGDINQPQHF.

CDR3 nucleotide sequence: TGTGCCAGCAGTCCAGGAGGGGGCGCTGGCACCGGGGAGCTGTTTTTT. It codes for CASSPGGGAGTGELFF. The chain couples TRBV12-3 or TRBV12-4 to TRBJ2-2, with D possibly TRBD1 on 7 matching bases. CDR3 size: 16 residues. Trimming shortened V by 5 bases and J by 4 bases, and 17 bases separated the two germline ends.